A selection of T cell receptor beta chains follows, all from one sample in a study of T cell responses to AZD1222 COVID-19 vaccine. Produced via immunoSEQ multiplex PCR; TCRdb's table is partial and in-frame only. The sample records over 100,000 clones, over 75% being singletons. This specimen was peripheral blood, taken on day 0 of AZD1222 vaccination. These receptors all come from an adult in good health. CDR3s include the opening cysteine and the closing phenylalanine or tryptophan. The D gene is left open where the match is weak. Clone size is shown for a subset of rows, as once, few, many or a class of expanded clone.

clone size: -; V gene: TRBV18; D gene: TRBD1; J gene: TRBJ2-1; CDR3 DNA: TGTGCCAGCTCACCACCGGGACAGGGGACCGATGAGCAGTTCTTC; CDR3 protein: CASSPPGQGTDEQFF
clone size: -; V gene: TRBV5-1; D gene: -; J gene: TRBJ1-2; CDR3 DNA: TGCGCCAGCAGCTTGGAAGGGGCTGACTATGGCTACACCTTC; CDR3 protein: CASSLEGADYGYTF
clone size: -; V gene: TRBV6-5; D gene: -; J gene: TRBJ1-6; CDR3 DNA: TGTGCCAGCACCGGACAGCCCGGCCTAGAACACCTCCACTTT; CDR3 protein: CASTGQPGLEHLHF
clone size: -; V gene: TRBV6-2/TRBV6-3; D gene: -; J gene: TRBJ1-2; CDR3 DNA: TGTGCCAGCAGCCCAGTAGGGGAAGGCTACACCTTC; CDR3 protein: CASSPVGEGYTF
clone size: -; V gene: TRBV5-6; D gene: -; J gene: TRBJ1-3; CDR3 DNA: TGTGCCAGCAGCTGGGGACGGGGCCCTGGAAACACCATATATTTT; CDR3 protein: CASSWGRGPGNTIYF
clone size: -; V gene: TRBV21-1; D gene: -; J gene: TRBJ2-3; CDR3 DNA: TGTGCCAGCAGCAAGATGCGGACGGGGGGGAGCACAGATACGCAGTATTTT; CDR3 protein: CASSKMRTGGSTDTQYF
clone size: -; V gene: TRBV30; D gene: -; J gene: TRBJ1-2; CDR3 DNA: TGTGCCTGGAGGTCTGAGGGCGCCTATGGCTACACCTTC; CDR3 protein: CAWRSEGAYGYTF
clone size: -; V gene: TRBV10-2; D gene: -; J gene: TRBJ1-1; CDR3 DNA: TGCGCCAGCAGTGACGGGGCAGGCGCGGAAGCTTTCTTT; CDR3 protein: CASSDGAGAEAFF
clone size: once; V gene: TRBV9; D gene: -; J gene: TRBJ2-1; CDR3 DNA: TGTGCCAGCAGCACTCCCGGGCAGGGGTCGTCGTTCAATGAGCAGTTCTTC; CDR3 protein: CASSTPGQGSSFNEQFF
clone size: -; V gene: TRBV7-8; D gene: -; J gene: TRBJ1-1; CDR3 DNA: TGTGCCAGCAGCCCTCAGTGGGGCGGGGACACTGAAGCTTTCTTT; CDR3 protein: CASSPQWGGDTEAFF
clone size: -; V gene: TRBV10-3; D gene: -; J gene: TRBJ1-1; CDR3 DNA: TGTGCCATCAGTGAGCGGACACAGGGAGTTAGGAACACTGAAGCTTTCTTT; CDR3 protein: CAISERTQGVRNTEAFF
clone size: -; V gene: TRBV19; D gene: -; J gene: TRBJ2-3; CDR3 DNA: TGTGCCAGTAGTATTGGCGGTTCTAGCACAGATACGCAGTATTTT; CDR3 protein: CASSIGGSSTDTQYF